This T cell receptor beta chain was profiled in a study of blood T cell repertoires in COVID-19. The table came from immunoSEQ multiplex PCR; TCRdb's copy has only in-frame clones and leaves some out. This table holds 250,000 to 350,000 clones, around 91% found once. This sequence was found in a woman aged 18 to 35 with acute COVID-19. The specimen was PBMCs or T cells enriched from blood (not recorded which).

In nucleotides, the CDR3 is TGCGCCAGCAGCCCCCCCCTCGGGACAGGTAACACTGAAGCTTTCTTT. It codes for CASSPPLGTGNTEAFF. This rearrangement joins TRBV5-1 to TRBJ1-1; TRBD1 matches 8 bases. The CDR3 length is 16 residues. Germline loops: CDR1 SGHRS, CDR2 YFSETQ. Trimming removed 4 bases from V and 2 bases from J; junction bases left unmatched: 10.